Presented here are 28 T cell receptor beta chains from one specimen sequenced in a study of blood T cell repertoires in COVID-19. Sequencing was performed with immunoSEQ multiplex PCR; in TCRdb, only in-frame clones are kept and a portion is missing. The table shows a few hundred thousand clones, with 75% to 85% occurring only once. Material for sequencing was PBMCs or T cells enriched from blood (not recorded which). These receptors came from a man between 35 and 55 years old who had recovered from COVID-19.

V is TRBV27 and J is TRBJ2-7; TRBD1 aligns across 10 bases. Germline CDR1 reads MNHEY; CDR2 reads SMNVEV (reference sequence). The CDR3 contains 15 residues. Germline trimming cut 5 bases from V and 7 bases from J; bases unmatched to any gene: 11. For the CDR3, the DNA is TGTGCCAGCAGTCCCGGGACAGGGGCCCGGGAAGAGCAGTACTTC. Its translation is CASSPGTGAREEQYF.

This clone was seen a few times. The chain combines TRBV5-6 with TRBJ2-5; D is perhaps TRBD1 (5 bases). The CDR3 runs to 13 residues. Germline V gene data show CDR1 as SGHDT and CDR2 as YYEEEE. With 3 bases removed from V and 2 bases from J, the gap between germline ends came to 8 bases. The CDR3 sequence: CASSSTAQETQYF. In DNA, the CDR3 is TGTGCCAGCAGCTCGACAGCACAAGAGACCCAGTACTTC.

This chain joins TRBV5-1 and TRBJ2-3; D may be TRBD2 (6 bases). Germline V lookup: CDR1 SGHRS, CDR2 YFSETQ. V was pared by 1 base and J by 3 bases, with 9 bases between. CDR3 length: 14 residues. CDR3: CASSLSGRTDTQYF. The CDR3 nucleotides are TGCGCCAGCAGCTTGTCAGGGAGGACAGATACGCAGTATTTT.

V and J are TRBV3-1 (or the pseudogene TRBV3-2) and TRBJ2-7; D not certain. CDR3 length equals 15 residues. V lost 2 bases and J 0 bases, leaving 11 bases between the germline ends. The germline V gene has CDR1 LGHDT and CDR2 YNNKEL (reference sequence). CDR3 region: CASSQRQRSSYEQYF. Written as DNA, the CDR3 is TGTGCCAGCAGCCAACGGCAGCGAAGCTCCTACGAGCAGTACTTC.

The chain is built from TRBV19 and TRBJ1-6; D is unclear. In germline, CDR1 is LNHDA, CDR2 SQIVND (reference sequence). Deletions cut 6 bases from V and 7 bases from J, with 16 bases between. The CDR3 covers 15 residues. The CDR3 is CASRMDAGNNSPLHF. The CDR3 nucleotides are TGTGCCAGTAGGATGGACGCGGGGAACAATTCACCCCTCCACTTT.

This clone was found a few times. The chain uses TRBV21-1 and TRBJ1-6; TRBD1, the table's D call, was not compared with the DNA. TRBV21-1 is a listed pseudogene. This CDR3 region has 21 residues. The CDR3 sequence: CASSINRDSQTWSSYNSPLHF. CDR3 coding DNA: TGTGCCAGCAGCATAAACAGGGATTCCCAAACGTGGAGCTCCTATAATTCACCCCTCCACTTT.

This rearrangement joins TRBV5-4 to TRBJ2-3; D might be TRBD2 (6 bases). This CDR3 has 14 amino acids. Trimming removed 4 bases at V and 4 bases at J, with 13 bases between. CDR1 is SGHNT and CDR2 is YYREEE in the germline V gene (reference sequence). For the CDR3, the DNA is TGTGCCAGCAGCCCCTTTGGAGGGGCAGATACGCAGTATTTT. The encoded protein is CASSPFGGADTQYF.

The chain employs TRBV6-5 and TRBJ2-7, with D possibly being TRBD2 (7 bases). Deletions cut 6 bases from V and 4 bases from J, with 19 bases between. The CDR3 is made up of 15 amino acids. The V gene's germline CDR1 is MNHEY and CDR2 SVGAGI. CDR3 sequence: CASRGGPSVVYEQYF. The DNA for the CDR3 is TGTGCCAGCAGGGGGGGGCCCTCCGTAGTATACGAGCAGTACTTC.

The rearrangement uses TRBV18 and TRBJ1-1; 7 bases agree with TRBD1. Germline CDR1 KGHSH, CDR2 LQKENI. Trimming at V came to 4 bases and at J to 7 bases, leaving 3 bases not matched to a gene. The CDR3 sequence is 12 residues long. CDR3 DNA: TGTGCCAGCTCACAGGGACAGTATGAAGCTTTCTTT. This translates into CASSQGQYEAFF.

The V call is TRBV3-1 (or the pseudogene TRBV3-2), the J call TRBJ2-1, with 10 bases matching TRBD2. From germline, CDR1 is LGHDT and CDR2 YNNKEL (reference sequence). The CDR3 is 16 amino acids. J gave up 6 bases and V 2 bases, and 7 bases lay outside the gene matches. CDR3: CASSQFTSGTPNEQFF. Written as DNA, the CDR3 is TGTGCCAGCAGCCAATTTACTAGCGGGACCCCCAATGAGCAGTTCTTC.

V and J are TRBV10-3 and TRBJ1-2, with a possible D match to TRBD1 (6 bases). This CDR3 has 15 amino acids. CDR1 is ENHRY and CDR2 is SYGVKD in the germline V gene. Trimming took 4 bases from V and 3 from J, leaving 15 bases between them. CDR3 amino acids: CAISARTVGYYGYTF. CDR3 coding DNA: TGTGCCATCAGTGCACGGACAGTGGGATACTATGGCTACACCTTC.

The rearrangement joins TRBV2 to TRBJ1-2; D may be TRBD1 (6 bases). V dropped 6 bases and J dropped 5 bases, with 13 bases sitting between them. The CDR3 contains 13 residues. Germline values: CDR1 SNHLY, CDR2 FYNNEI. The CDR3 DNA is TGTGCCAGCAGGGACAGCGCTGGGTATGGCTACACCTTC. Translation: CASRDSAGYGYTF.

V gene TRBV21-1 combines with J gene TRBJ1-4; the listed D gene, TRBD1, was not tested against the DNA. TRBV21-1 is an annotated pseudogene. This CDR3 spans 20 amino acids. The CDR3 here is CASRKGDRLFNGATNEKLFF. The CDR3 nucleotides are TGTGCCAGCAGGAAGGGGGACAGGCTCTTCAATGGGGCAACTAATGAAAAACTGTTTTTT.

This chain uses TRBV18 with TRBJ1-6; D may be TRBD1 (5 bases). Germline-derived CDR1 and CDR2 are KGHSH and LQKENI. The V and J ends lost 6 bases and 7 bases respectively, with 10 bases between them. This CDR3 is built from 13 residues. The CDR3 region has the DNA TGTGCCAGCTCCCAGGGCTTAAATTCACCCCTCCACTTT. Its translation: CASSQGLNSPLHF. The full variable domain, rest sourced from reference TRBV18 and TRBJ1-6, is NAGVMQNPRHLVRRRGQEARLRCSPMKGHSHVYWYRQLPEEGLKFMVYLQKENIIDESGMPKERFSAEFPKEGPSILRIQQVVRGDSAAYFCASSQGLNSPLHFGNGTRLTVT.

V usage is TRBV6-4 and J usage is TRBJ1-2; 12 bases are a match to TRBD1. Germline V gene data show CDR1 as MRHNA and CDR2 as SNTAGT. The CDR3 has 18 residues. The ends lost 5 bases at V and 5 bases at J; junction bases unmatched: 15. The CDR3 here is CASSSNPGTGGLGYGYTF. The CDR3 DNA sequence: TGTGCCAGCAGTTCTAATCCCGGGACAGGGGGCTTAGGATATGGCTACACCTTC.

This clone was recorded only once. CDR3 sequence reads: CASSPGAGAFGYTF. In DNA, the CDR3 is TGTGCCAGCTCCCCCGGGGCAGGGGCCTTCGGCTACACCTTC. The V call is TRBV19, the J call TRBJ1-2; possibly TRBD1 for D (6 bases). With 9 bases removed from V and 8 bases from J, the gap between germline ends came to 22 bases. The CDR3 runs to 14 residues. The V gene's germline CDR1 is LNHDA and CDR2 SQIVND (reference sequence).

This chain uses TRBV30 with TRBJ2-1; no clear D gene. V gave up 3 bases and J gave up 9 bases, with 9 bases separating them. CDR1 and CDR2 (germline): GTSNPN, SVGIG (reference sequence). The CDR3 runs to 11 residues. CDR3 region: CAWSPTGEQFF. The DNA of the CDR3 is TGTGCCTGGAGCCCCACCGGTGAGCAGTTCTTC.

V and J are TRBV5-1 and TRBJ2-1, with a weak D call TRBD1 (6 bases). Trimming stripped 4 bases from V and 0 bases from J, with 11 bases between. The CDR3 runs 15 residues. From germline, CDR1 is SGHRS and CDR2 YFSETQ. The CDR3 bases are TGCGCCAGCAGCGTACAGGGAAGCTCCTACAATGAGCAGTTCTTC. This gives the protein CASSVQGSSYNEQFF.

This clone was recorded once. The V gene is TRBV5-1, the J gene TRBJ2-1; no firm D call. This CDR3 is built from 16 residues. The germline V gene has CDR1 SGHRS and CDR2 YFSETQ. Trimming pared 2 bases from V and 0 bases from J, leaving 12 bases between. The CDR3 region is CASSFGWASSYNEQFF. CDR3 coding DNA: TGCGCCAGCAGCTTCGGCTGGGCCTCCTCCTACAATGAGCAGTTCTTC.

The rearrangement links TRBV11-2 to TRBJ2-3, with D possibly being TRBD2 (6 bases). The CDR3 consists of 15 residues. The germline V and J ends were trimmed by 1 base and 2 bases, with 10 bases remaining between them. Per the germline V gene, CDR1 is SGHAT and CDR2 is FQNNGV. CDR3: CASSLAGDSTDTQYF. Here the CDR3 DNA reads TGTGCCAGCAGCTTAGCGGGAGATTCCACAGATACGCAGTATTTT.

CDR3 coding DNA: TGCGCCAGCAGCCTGTCGGGACTGAACGCAGATACGCAGTATTTT. Amino acids: CASSLSGLNADTQYF. J is TRBJ2-3 and V is TRBV4-1; possible D gene TRBD2, 6 bases. CDR3 length: 15 amino acids. Germline values: CDR1 MGHRA, CDR2 YSYEKL. Trimming pared 4 bases from V and 4 bases from J, leaving 15 bases between.

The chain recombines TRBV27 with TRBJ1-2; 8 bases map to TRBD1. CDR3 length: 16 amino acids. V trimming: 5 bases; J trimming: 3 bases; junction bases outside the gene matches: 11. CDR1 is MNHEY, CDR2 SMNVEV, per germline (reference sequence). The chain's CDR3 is CASSPGDRRGYYGYTF. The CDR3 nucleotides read TGTGCCAGCAGTCCGGGGGACAGGAGAGGATACTATGGCTACACCTTC.

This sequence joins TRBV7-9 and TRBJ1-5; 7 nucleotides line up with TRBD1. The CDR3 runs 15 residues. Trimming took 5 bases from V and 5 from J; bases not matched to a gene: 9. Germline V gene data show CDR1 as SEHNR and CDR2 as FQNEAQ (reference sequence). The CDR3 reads CASSETGRRDQPQHF. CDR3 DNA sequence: TGTGCCAGCAGCGAGACAGGGAGGAGAGATCAGCCCCAGCATTTT. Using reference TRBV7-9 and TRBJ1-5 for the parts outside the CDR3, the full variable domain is DTGVSQNPRHKITKRGQNVTFRCDPISEHNRLYWYRQTLGQGPEFLTYFQNEAQLEKSRLLSDRFSAERPKGSFSTLEIQRTEQGDSAMYLCASSETGRRDQPQHFGDGTRLSIL.

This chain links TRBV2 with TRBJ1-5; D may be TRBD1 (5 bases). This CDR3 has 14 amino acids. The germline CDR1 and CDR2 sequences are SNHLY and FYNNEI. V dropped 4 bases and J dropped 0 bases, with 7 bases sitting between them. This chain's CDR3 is CASSGQNSNQPQHF. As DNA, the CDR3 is TGTGCCAGCAGTGGACAGAATAGCAATCAGCCCCAGCATTTT.

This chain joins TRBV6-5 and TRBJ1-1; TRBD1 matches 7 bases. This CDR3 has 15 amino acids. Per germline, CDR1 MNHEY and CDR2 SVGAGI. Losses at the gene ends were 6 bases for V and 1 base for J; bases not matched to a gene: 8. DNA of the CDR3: TGTGCCAGCAGGGACCGGGACAGAAGGAACACTGAAGCTTTCTTT. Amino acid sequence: CASRDRDRRNTEAFF.

The CDR3 nucleotides read TGTGCCAGCAGCCCAAGGGACAGGGGGGACACTGAAGCTTTCTTT. Its translation is CASSPRDRGDTEAFF. This chain uses TRBV9 with TRBJ1-1; TRBD1 matches 11 bases. Germline-derived CDR1 and CDR2 are SGDLS and YYNGEE. The CDR3 totals 15 residues. Unmatched junction bases numbered 5, after V lost 4 bases and J lost 3 bases.

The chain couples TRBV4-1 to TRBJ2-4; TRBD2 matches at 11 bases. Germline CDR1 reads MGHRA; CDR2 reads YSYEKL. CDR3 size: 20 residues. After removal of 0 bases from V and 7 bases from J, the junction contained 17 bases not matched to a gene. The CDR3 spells CASSQDLASSGGFSRNIQYF. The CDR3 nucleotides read TGCGCCAGCAGCCAAGATCTAGCGTCTAGCGGGGGGTTTAGTCGGAACATTCAGTACTTC.

The CDR3 nucleotides are TGCGCCAGCAGCTTGGATGTGGAGGGCGGAAAACTGTTTTTT. It is translated as CASSLDVEGGKLFF. The chain joins TRBV5-1 to TRBJ1-4; D is undetermined. The V end was cut by 0 bases, the J end by 10 bases, with 13 bases between. This CDR3 region has 14 residues. CDR1 and CDR2 (germline): SGHRS, YFSETQ.